This is a list of T cell receptor beta chains from one sample in a study of cytomegalovirus exposure and HLA in healthy donors. The table came from immunoSEQ multiplex PCR; TCRdb's copy has only in-frame clones and leaves some out. The sample includes over 70,000 clones, 70% of them seen just once. Sequencing used PBMCs. The receptors stem from a woman aged 50 to 60 in good health and CMV-seropositive. CDR3s include the opening cysteine and the closing phenylalanine or tryptophan. A D gene is named only where the DNA matches it firmly. Only part of the rows carry a size: once, few, many, or a class if the clone is expanded.

V gene,J gene,D gene,clone size,CDR3 DNA,CDR3 protein
TRBV30,TRBJ2-7,.,once,TGTGCCTGGAGTGCAACTTACGAGCAGTACTTC,CAWSATYEQYF
TRBV4-3,TRBJ1-6,.,.,TGCGCCAGCAGCCAAGATGGGGCACAGGGAAATAATTCACCCCTCCACTTT,CASSQDGAQGNNSPLHF
TRBV5-6,TRBJ2-7,.,.,TGTGCCAGCAGCAAAGCCCCAGGGGAGTCCTACGAGCAGTACTTC,CASSKAPGESYEQYF
TRBV9,TRBJ2-7,.,few,TGTGCCAGCAGCGTCGGTGAATTCTCCTACGAGCAGTACTTC,CASSVGEFSYEQYF
TRBV29-1,TRBJ2-7,.,.,TGCAGCGTCCGGCGGGGCTCGAGGGCCGAGCAGTACTTC,CSVRRGSRAEQYF
TRBV11-3,TRBJ2-3,TRBD2,.,TGTGCCAGCAGCTTAGGGACTAGCGCCCGAAGAGGGACAGATACGCAGTATTTT,CASSLGTSARRGTDTQYF
TRBV6-4,TRBJ2-3,TRBD2,few,TGTGCCAGCAGTGACTCTTCCGAGACTAGCGGGGGCACAGATACGCAGTATTTT,CASSDSSETSGGTDTQYF
TRBV28,TRBJ1-2,.,few,TGTGCCAGCAGTTTACCAGGGCGGGGTTATGGCTACACCTTC,CASSLPGRGYGYTF
TRBV5-5,TRBJ1-5,TRBD1,.,TGTGCCAGCAGTTCGGACAGGGGACCAAATCAGCCCCAGCATTTT,CASSSDRGPNQPQHF
TRBV5-6,TRBJ2-7,TRBD1,.,TGTGCCAGCAGCTTGGGGACAGGGGATGGCTCCTACGAGCAGTACTTC,CASSLGTGDGSYEQYF
TRBV6-5,TRBJ1-2,TRBD1,.,TGTGCCAGCAGTTACTGGGACAGGGAGCCCTATGGCTACACCTTC,CASSYWDREPYGYTF
TRBV9,TRBJ1-2,.,.,TGTGCCAGCAGCGTAGCGGACGGACTCACTAACTATGGCTACACCTTC,CASSVADGLTNYGYTF
TRBV30,TRBJ2-3,TRBD1,.,TGTGCCTGGAGAGGAACAGGGGGGTTGTATTTT,CAWRGTGGLYF
TRBV19,TRBJ2-2,TRBD1,.,TGTGCCAGCGCGGGACAGGGTGACGGGGAGCTGTTTTTT,CASAGQGDGELFF